This entry features one T cell receptor beta chain sequence. The CDR3 runs to 17 residues. V was clipped by 3 bases and J by 1 base; unmatched bases: 10. Germline CDR1 reads SGHDN; CDR2 reads FVKESK. The data derive from a study of blood T cell repertoires in COVID-19. The overall study: Sample material is recorded as cDNA or gDNA derived from T cells, B-cell-depleted T cells, or PBMCs.

How the authors handled the data: It was from reference gene primer amplification that nucleated cell counts were estimated. Clones were sequenced by immunoSEQ multiplex PCR, and TCRdb holds only the in-frame ones, with some missing. The V and J calls and clone size come from that table; D and trimming were worked out from the DNA. The data hold about 290,000 clones, with around 85% observed a single time. The J gene is TRBJ2-3, the V gene TRBV14, with 7 bases that match TRBD1. The sequenced sample consisted of peripheral blood. The TCR sequence derives from a woman between 50 and 59 years old with active or convalescent COVID-19. The CDR3 bases are TGTGCCAGCAGCCACATCACAGGGGTATGGGGCACAGATACGCAGTATTTT. Residues: CASSHITGVWGTDTQYF.